In its sample, the clone carrying this TCR beta chain was seen many times. The data were obtained in a study of early T cells in non-severe SARS-CoV-2 infection. Turning to the study itself: Investigators sequenced bulk RNA drawn from unsorted whole blood, and chains remained unpaired.

Attachment of unique molecular identifiers to individual cDNA molecules was performed. MiXCR was run by TCRdb on the 5' RACE reads, yielding one entry per CDR3 protein. The table includes fewer than 65,000 distinct CDR3 sequences, approximately 12% detected once. The V gene's germline CDR1 is SNHLY and CDR2 FYNNEI. The CDR3 has 15 residues. V was clipped by 7 bases and J by 0 bases, with 14 bases between them. This clonotype was obtained from an adult who was a healthcare worker with PCR-confirmed SARS-CoV-2 infection or an uninfected control (not recorded which). The sample consisted of whole blood. This chain uses TRBV2 with TRBJ2-3, with D possibly TRBD2 on 5 matching bases. CDR3 sequence: CASTEGGFSTDTQYF. As DNA, the CDR3 is TGTGCCAGCACCGAGGGCGGGTTTAGCACAGATACGCAGTATTTT.